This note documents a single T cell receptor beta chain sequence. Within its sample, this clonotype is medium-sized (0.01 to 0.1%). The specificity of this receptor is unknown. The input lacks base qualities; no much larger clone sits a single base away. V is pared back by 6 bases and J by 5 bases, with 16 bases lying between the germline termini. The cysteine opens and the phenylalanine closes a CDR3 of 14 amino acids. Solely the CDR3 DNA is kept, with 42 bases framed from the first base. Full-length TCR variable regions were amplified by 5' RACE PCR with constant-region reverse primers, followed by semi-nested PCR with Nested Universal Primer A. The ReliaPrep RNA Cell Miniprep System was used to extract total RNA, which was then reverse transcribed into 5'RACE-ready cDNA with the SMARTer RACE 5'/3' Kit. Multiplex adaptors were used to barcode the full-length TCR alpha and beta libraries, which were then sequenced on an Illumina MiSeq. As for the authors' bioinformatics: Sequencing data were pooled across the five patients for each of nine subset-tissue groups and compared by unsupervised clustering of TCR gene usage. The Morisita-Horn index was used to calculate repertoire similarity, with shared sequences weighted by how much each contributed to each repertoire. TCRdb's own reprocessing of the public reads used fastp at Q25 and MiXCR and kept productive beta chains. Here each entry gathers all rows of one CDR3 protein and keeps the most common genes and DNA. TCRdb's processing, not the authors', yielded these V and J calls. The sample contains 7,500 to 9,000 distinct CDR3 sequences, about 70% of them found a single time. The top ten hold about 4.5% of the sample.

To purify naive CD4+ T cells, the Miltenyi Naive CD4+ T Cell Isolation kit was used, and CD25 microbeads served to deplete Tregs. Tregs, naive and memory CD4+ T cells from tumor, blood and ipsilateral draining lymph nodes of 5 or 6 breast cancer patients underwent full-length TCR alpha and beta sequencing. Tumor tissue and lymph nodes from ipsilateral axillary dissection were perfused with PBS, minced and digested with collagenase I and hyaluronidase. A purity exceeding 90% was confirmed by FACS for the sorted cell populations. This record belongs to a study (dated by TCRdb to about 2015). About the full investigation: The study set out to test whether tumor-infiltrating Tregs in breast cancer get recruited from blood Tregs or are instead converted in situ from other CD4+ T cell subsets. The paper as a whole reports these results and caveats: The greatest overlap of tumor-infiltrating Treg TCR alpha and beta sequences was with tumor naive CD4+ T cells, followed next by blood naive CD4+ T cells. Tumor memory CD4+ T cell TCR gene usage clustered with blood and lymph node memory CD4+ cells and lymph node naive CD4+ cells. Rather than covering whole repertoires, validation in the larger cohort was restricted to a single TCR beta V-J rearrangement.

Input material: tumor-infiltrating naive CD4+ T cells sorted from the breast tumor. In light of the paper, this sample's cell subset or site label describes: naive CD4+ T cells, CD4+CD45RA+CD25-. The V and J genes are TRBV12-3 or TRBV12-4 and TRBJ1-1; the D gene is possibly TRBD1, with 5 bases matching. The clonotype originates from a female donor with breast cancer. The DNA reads TGTGCCAGCAGGGAACAGGCAGGGTGGACTGAAGCTTTCTTT. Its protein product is CASREQAGWTEAFF.